These 12 T cell receptor beta chains were sequenced from one sample in a study of blood T cell repertoires in COVID-19. The data were produced by immunoSEQ multiplex PCR, yet TCRdb's version contains in-frame clones alone and is incomplete. The table has 31,000 or so clones, 89% seen once; the top ten hold roughly 28%. Material for sequencing was peripheral blood. Source of these receptors: a man older than 75 with acute or convalescent COVID-19.

The V gene is TRBV7-8, the J gene TRBJ2-3, with D possibly matching TRBD1 (6 bases). CDR1 is SGHVS and CDR2 is FQNEAQ in the germline V gene. The CDR3 spans 17 residues. With 1 base removed from V and 0 bases from J, the gap between germline ends came to 14 bases. The CDR3 spells CASSLEGPGVSTDTQYF. The CDR3 DNA is TGTGCCAGCAGCTTAGAAGGGCCAGGGGTTAGCACAGATACGCAGTATTTT.

The chain has TRBV5-1 and TRBJ2-7, with 8 bases identical to TRBD1. V was clipped by 3 bases and J by 4 bases; unmatched bases: 6. Germline assignment: CDR1 SGHRS and CDR2 YFSETQ. The CDR3 is 14 amino acids. CDR3 amino acids: CASSSTGEEYEQYF. CDR3 DNA sequence: TGCGCCAGCAGCTCGACAGGGGAGGAATACGAGCAGTACTTC.

The CDR3 DNA is TGTGCCAGCAGCGCCGGGACTAGCGGGATCGGGTCTATCATCTACGAGCAGTACTTC. This codes for CASSAGTSGIGSIIYEQYF. The chain is built from TRBV9 and TRBJ2-7, with 13 bases lining up with TRBD2. The germline gives CDR1 SGDLS, CDR2 YYNGEE. Trimming cost V 3 bases and J 3 bases; bases outside gene matches: 15. The CDR3 contains 19 residues.

V gene TRBV30 combines with J gene TRBJ1-2; 8 bases fit TRBD1. The CDR3 has 13 residues. The V segment lost 6 bases and the J segment 8 bases; nucleotides outside the gene matches: 11. Germline CDR1 reads GTSNPN; CDR2 reads SVGIG (reference sequence). CDR3 amino acids: CACSPDRGQGYTF. CDR3 sequence (DNA): TGTGCCTGTTCCCCTGACAGGGGACAGGGCTACACCTTC.

This chain uses TRBV7-2 with TRBJ2-1, with 12 bases that match TRBD2. CDR1 SGHTA and CDR2 FQGNSA come from the germline V gene. The CDR3 sequence is 15 residues long. Trimming at V came to 2 bases and at J to 5 bases, leaving 1 base not matched to a gene. CDR3 in amino acids: CASSLRTSGNNEQFF. The CDR3 DNA reads as TGTGCCAGCAGCTTAAGGACTAGCGGGAACAATGAGCAGTTCTTC.

The chain joins TRBV30 to TRBJ2-1, with D perhaps TRBD2 (6 bases). Germline V gives CDR1 GTSNPN, CDR2 SVGIG (reference sequence). This CDR3 comprises 15 residues. V shed 0 bases and J shed 4 bases, with 13 bases lying between them. CDR3 bases: TGTGCCTGGAGTGTACTGGTTAGCGGATACAATGAGCAGTTCTTC. It yields the protein CAWSVLVSGYNEQFF.

V is TRBV11-3 and J is TRBJ2-5, with 9 positions matching TRBD2. Unmatched junction bases numbered 6, after V lost 2 bases and J lost 5 bases. The germline gives CDR1 SGHNT, CDR2 YENEEA. This CDR3 has 15 residues. CDR3 in DNA: TGTGCCAGCAGCTTATTTAGCGGGAGTTTGGAGACCCAGTACTTC. Its translation is CASSLFSGSLETQYF.

The chain recombines TRBV19 with TRBJ1-6; D is undetermined. Per germline, CDR1 LNHDA and CDR2 SQIVND (reference sequence). The length of the CDR3 is 13 residues. V gave up 6 bases and J gave up 7 bases, with 10 bases separating them. Here the CDR3 reads CASSFSRNSPLHF. In DNA, the CDR3 is TGTGCCAGTAGCTTCTCGCGGAATTCACCCCTCCACTTT.

The gene calls are TRBV11-2 and TRBJ1-1; D is unclear. The CDR3 is made up of 14 amino acids. Trimming cost V 1 base and J 5 bases, with 11 bases left between them. Germline V CDR1 and CDR2: SGHAT, FQNNGV. CDR3 DNA sequence: TGTGCCAGCAGCTTAGTGCAGTGGCGGACTGAAGCTTTCTTT. This sequence encodes CASSLVQWRTEAFF.

The rearrangement links TRBV30 to TRBJ1-5, with no clear D. The CDR3 runs 12 residues. The V end was cut by 2 bases, the J end by 9 bases, with 11 bases between. Looked up from germline, CDR1 is GTSNPN and CDR2 is SVGIG (reference sequence). CDR3 sequence: CAWSSSPGPQHF. CDR3 nucleotides: TGTGCCTGGAGTTCCTCCCCCGGGCCCCAGCATTTT.

V is TRBV5-1 and J is TRBJ1-2; D remains unclear. Germline CDR1 is SGHRS and CDR2 is YFSETQ. Trimming took off 3 bases at V and 2 bases at J, with 11 bases between the two ends. The CDR3 sequence is 14 residues long. CDR3 DNA sequence: TGCGCCAGCAGCTCAGATCCGGGAAACTATGGCTACACCTTC. It is translated as CASSSDPGNYGYTF.

For the CDR3, the DNA is TGTGCCAGCAGTATTAGCGGGAGTACCTACGAGCAGTACTTC. The encoded protein is CASSISGSTYEQYF. The chain couples TRBV27 to TRBJ2-7, with TRBD2 matching 9 bases. J gave up 2 bases and V 5 bases, and 4 bases lay outside the gene matches. Germline CDR1 and CDR2: MNHEY and SMNVEV (reference sequence). The CDR3 loop spans 14 amino acids.